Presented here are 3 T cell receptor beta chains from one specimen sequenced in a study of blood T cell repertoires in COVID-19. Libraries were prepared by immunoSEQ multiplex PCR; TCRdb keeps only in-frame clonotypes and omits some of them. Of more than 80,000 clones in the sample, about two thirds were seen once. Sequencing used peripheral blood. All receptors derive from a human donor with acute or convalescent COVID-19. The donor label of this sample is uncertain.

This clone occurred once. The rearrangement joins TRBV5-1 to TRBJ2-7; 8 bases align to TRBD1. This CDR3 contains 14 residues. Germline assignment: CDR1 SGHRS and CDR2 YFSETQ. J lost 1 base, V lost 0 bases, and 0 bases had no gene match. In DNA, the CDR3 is TGCGCCAGCAGCTTGGGACAGGGGTCCTACGAGCAGTACGTC. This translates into CASSLGQGSYEQYV.

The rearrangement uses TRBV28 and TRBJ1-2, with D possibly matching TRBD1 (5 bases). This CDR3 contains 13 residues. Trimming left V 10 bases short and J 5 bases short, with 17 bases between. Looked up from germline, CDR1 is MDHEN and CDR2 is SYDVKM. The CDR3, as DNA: TGTGCCACCATAAAGCGGGGCTATTATGGCTACACCTTC. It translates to CATIKRGYYGYTF.

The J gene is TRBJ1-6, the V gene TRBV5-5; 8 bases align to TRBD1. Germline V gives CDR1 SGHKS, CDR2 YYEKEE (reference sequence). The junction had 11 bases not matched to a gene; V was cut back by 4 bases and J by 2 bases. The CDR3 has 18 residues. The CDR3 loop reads CASSSLDRGHPYNSPLHF. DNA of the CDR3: TGTGCCAGCAGCAGCCTAGACAGGGGCCACCCCTATAATTCACCCCTCCACTTT.